A selection of T cell receptor beta chains follows, all from one sample in a study of shared clonotypes between healthy human individuals. Measured with immunoSEQ multiplex PCR; TCRdb has only the in-frame clones, and not every one. There are under 1,900,000 clones in the sample; approximately 98.5% occur only once, and about 0.4% lies in the top ten. The sample was naive CD4+ T cells sorted from blood. All receptors come from a man younger than 40 in good health. The conserved cysteine and the conserved F or W are not part of the CDR3 here. D genes are given only for firm matches.

D: -; V: TRBV5-5; CDR3: ASSHSQLRNSYEQY
D: -; V: TRBV29-1; CDR3: SVFSEGNTGELF
D: -; V: TRBV5-1; CDR3: ASSLEAASSGANVLT
D: TRBD1; V: TRBV2; CDR3: ASRSQTGGTEAF
D: -; V: TRBV29-1; CDR3: SVEGSGYNEQF
D: -; V: TRBV5-4; CDR3: ASSLPGRNYEQY
D: -; V: TRBV25-1; CDR3: ASSESRSRGLYEQY
D: TRBD2; V: TRBV18; CDR3: ASSPGLAGVAEQY
D: -; V: TRBV9; CDR3: ASSVVSGANTGELF
D: -; V: TRBV19; CDR3: ASSHRALNTEAF
D: TRBD1; V: TRBV7-3; CDR3: ASSLTGQGNNEQF
D: -; V: TRBV29-1; CDR3: SVEDLQRGANTGELF
D: -; V: TRBV5-1; CDR3: ASSLNRTRRGSDTQY
D: -; V: TRBV18; CDR3: ASSTTPDYEQY
D: -; V: TRBV10-1; CDR3: ASSESGSYEQY
D: -; V: TRBV19; CDR3: ASSPNPGTGTGEQY
D: -; V: TRBV7-9; CDR3: ASSLVSEAPQTQY
D: -; V: TRBV2; CDR3: ASSEAGSSSYEQY
D: -; V: TRBV5-1; CDR3: ASSLMGGGETQY
D: -; V: TRBV2; CDR3: ASSVDLKGEAF
D: TRBD1; V: TRBV9; CDR3: ASSGRTGGASGANVLT
D: -; V: TRBV7-9; CDR3: ASSLQTNTEAF
D: TRBD1; V: TRBV7-2; CDR3: ASSLGQGVLETQY
D: TRBD2; V: TRBV7-2; CDR3: ASSLVLTSEGTQY
D: -; V: TRBV29-1; CDR3: SVPLRETQY
D: -; V: TRBV29-1; CDR3: SVDGTQNNEQF
D: -; V: TRBV6-6; CDR3: ATGVSPYEQY
D: TRBD1; V: TRBV18; CDR3: ASSAGTGRGYEQY
D: -; V: TRBV19; CDR3: ASSIGGHSYEQY
D: TRBD1; V: TRBV5-1; CDR3: ASRDPQGAGTQY
D: -; V: TRBV6-5; CDR3: ASSLRANYSNQPQH
D: -; V: TRBV28; CDR3: ASSSGRVGLGI
D: -; V: TRBV2; CDR3: ASSGTFYNEQF
D: TRBD1; V: TRBV4-1; CDR3: ASSQDTRRQGVAYEQY
D: -; V: TRBV28; CDR3: ASSSRVYGYT
D: -; V: TRBV6-1; CDR3: ASRPGHLLDEQY
D: -; V: TRBV27; CDR3: ASSLLSRGNTEAF
D: -; V: TRBV19; CDR3: ASSIATGSSRTDTQY
D: -; V: TRBV9; CDR3: ASSVRRSGAPDTQY
D: -; V: TRBV19; CDR3: ASSIARRARSYNEQF
D: -; V: TRBV9; CDR3: ASSVTGSGELF
D: TRBD2; V: TRBV5-1; CDR3: ASSQLASGRVEQETQY
D: TRBD2; V: TRBV18; CDR3: ASSRVGRSYNEQF
D: TRBD1; V: TRBV7-2; CDR3: ASSSLFTGGSYGYT
D: -; V: TRBV5-1; CDR3: ASSLDGRAQETQY
D: -; V: TRBV4-3; CDR3: ASSPGGLETQY
D: -; V: TRBV25-1; CDR3: ASSEYGGPNTEAF
D: -; V: TRBV18; CDR3: ASSPLSRGSGHNTEAF
D: -; V: TRBV27; CDR3: ASSFTAGNTIY
D: -; V: TRBV15; CDR3: ATSSRGPGVTDTQY
D: TRBD1; V: TRBV5-5; CDR3: ASSPGTGNNNEQF
D: -; V: TRBV5-1; CDR3: ASSLTRAVDTQY